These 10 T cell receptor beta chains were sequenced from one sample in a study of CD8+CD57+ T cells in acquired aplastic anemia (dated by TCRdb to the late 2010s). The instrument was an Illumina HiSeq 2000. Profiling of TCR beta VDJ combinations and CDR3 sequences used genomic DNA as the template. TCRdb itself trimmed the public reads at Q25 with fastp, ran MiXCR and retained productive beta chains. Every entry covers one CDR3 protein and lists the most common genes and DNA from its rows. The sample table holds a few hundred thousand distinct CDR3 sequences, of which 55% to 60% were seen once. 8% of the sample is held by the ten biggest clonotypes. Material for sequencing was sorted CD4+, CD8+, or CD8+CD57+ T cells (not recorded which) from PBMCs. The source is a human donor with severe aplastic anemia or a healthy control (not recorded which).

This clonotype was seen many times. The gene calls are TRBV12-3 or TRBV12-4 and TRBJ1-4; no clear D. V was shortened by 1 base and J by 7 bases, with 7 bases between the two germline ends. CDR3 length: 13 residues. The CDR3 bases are TGTGCCAGCAGTTTAGGAGAGAGTGAAAAACTGTTTTTT. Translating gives CASSLGESEKLFF.

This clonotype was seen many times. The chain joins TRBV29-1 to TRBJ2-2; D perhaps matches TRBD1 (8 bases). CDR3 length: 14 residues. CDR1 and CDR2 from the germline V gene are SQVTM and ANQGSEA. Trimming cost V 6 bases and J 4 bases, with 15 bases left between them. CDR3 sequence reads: CSVGGTGPTGELFF. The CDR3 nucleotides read TGCAGCGTGGGAGGGACAGGACCCACCGGGGAGCTGTTTTTT.

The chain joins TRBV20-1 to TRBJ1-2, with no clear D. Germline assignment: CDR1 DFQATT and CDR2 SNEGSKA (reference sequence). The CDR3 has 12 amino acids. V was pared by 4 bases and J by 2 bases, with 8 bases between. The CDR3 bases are TGCAGTGCTACGGGCCCCAACTATGGCTACACCTTC. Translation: CSATGPNYGYTF.

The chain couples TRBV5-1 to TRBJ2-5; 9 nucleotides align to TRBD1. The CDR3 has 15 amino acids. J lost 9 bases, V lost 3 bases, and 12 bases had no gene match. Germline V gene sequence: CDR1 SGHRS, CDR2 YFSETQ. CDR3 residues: CASSSQGAQDQPQYF. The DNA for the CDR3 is TGCGCCAGCAGCTCACAGGGGGCGCAGGATCAGCCCCAGTACTTC.

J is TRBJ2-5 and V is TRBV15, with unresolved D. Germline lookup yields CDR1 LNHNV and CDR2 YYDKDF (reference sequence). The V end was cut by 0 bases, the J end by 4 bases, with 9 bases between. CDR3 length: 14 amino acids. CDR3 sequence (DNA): TGTGCCACCAGCAGAGATAGGGCAGGAGAGACCCAGTACTTC. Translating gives CATSRDRAGETQYF.

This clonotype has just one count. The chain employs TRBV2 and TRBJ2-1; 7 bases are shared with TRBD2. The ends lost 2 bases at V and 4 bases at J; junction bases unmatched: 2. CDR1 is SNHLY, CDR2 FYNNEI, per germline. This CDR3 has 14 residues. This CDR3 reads CASSEWREYNEQFF. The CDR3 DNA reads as TGTGCCAGCAGTGAATGGCGGGAGTACAATGAGCAGTTCTTC.

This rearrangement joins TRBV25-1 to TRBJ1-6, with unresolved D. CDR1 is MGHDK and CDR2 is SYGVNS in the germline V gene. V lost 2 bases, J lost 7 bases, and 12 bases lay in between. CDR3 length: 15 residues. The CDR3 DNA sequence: TGTGCCAGCAGTGAAAGCCGGGGAAAAAATTCACCCCTCCACTTT. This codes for CASSESRGKNSPLHF.

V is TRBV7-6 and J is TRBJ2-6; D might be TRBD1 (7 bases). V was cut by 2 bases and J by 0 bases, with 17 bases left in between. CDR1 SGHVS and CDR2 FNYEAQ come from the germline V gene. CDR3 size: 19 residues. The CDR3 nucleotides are TGTGCCAGCAGCTTATCGGCGGGGACAGCGAGCTCTGGGGCCAACGTCCTGACTTTC. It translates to CASSLSAGTASSGANVLTF.

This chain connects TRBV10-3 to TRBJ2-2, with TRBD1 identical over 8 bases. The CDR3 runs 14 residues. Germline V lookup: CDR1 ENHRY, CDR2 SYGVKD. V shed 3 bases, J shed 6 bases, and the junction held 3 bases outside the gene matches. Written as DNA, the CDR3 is TGTGCCATCAGTGACAGGGGGCAGGCCGGGGAGCTGTTTTTT. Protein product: CAISDRGQAGELFF.

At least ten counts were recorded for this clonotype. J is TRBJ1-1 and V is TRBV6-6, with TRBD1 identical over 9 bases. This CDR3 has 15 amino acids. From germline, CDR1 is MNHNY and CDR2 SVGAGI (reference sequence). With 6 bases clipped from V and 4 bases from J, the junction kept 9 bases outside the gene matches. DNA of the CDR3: TGTGCCAGCAGGACGACAGGGGGGAGGTTCACTGAAGCTTTCTTT. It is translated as CASRTTGGRFTEAFF.